This TCR beta chain derives from a study of cytotoxic CD8 clonotypes in ibrutinib-treated CLL. Sequenced by immunoSEQ multiplex PCR; TCRdb stores in-frame clones only, minus some. The sample shows almost 250,000 clones, about three quarters of them seen only once. Germline V lookup: CDR1 SGDLS, CDR2 YYNGEE. The CDR3 consists of 16 residues. V lost 4 bases, J lost 5 bases, and 7 bases stayed unmatched. V and J are TRBV9 and TRBJ2-7, with 15 bases matching TRBD2. The clonotype comes from a human donor with chronic lymphocytic leukemia. The sequencing here drew on PBMCs, taken after 24 months of ibrutinib treatment. The CDR3 sequence is CASSPRTSGREDEQYF. CDR3 coding DNA: TGTGCCAGCAGCCCCCGGACTAGCGGGAGGGAAGACGAGCAGTACTTC.